This T cell receptor beta chain stems from a study of CD8+ T cells in alopecia areata. Study-wide results and caveats: Possibly as an HLA-related effect, TCR sharing across patients appeared less clear than in mice. Compared with normal scalp, lesional scalp had higher clonality and more expanded CD8+ clones.

Noted treatment: oral pan-JAK inhibitor, 5-10 mg twice daily. Extracted from the samples, RNA was reverse transcribed into cDNA to serve as the sequencing template. Repertoires were generated with immunoSEQ multiplex PCR, while TCRdb's copy carries only in-frame clones and drops some. The table lists about 190,000 clones, less than 70% of them singletons. The length of the CDR3 is 17 residues. Trimming cost V 0 bases and J 4 bases, with 18 bases left between them. From germline, CDR1 is LGHNA and CDR2 YSLEER. Notes on this clone: What it binds is unknown.

The TCR was taken from a human donor with alopecia areata. V gene TRBV4-3 combines with J gene TRBJ1-2; TRBD1 is a possible D gene (6 bases). The sequencing used CD4+ T cells sorted from blood, collected at approximately week 49, from a patient treated with tofacitinib. The CDR3 nucleotides read TGCGCCAGCAGCCAAGAACAACCCTCCACAGGGAGCTATGGCTACACCTTC. Its translation: CASSQEQPSTGSYGYTF.